This T cell receptor beta chain derives from a study of T cells in Graves' hyperthyroidism and ophthalmopathy. In the study overall: Peripheral blood was taken when the disease was first diagnosed, before any treatment began.

V lost 0 bases and J 4 bases, leaving 12 bases between the germline ends. The germline CDR1 and CDR2 sequences are LNHNV and YYDKDF (reference sequence). The CDR3 runs 15 residues. Lactation, pregnancy, other autoimmune disease or uncontrolled infection excluded patients. Template material for amplifying TCR beta CDR3 regions consisted of RNA transcripts. With the HTBI primer set, the TCR CDR3 went through a first round of RT-PCR. TCRdb re-derived calls from the multiplex PCR reads in MiXCR, one entry per CDR3 protein. The sample lists 450,000 to 550,000 distinct CDR3 sequences, roughly 24% occurring once. Overall study results and limits: Using 13 V-J features, a model discriminated ophthalmopathy from stable hyperthyroidism. In validation, the model predicted ophthalmopathy. These predictions came a median roughly 7.1 months before onset.

This clonotype was seen many times. As yet, its antigen is unknown. The clonotype comes from a woman aged 30 to 39 with Graves' ophthalmopathy. The sample taken for sequencing was blood. The rearrangement joins TRBV15 to TRBJ1-2, with D unresolved. For the CDR3, the DNA is TGTGCCACCAGCAGAGACCCGGGGAATTCCTATGGCTACACCTTC. Its protein product is CATSRDPGNSYGYTF.